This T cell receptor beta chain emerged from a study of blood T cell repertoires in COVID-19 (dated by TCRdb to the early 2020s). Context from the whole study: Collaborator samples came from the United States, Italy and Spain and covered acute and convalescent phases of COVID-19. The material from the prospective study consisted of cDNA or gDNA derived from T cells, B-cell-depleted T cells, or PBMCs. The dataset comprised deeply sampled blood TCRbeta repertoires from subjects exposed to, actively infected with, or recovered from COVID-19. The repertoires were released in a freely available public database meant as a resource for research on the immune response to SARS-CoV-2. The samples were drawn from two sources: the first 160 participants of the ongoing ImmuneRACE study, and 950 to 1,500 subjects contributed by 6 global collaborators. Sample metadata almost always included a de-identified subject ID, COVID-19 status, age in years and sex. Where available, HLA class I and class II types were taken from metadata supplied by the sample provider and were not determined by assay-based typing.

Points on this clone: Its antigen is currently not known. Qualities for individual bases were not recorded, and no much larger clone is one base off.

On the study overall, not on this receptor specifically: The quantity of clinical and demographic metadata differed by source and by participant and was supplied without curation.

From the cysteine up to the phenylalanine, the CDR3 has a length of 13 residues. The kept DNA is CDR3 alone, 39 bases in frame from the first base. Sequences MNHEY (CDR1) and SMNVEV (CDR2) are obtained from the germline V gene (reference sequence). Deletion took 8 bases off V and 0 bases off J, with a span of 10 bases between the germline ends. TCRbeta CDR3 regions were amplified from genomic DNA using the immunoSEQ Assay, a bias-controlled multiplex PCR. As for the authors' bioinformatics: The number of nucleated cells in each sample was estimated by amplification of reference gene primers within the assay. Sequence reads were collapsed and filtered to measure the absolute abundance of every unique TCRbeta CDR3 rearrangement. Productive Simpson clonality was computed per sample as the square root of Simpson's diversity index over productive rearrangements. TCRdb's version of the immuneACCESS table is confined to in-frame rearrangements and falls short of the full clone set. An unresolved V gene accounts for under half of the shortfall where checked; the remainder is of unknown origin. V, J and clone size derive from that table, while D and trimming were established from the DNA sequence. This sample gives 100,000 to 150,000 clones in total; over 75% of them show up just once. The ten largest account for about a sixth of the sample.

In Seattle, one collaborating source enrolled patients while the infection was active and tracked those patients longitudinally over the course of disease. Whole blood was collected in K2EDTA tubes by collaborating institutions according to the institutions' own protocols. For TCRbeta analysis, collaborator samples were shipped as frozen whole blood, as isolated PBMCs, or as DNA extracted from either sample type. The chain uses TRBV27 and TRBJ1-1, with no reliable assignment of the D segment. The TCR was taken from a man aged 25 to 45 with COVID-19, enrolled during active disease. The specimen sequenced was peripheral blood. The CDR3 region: CASRRLLNTEAFF. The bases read TGTGCCAGCCGGAGACTTTTGAACACTGAAGCTTTCTTT.